This T cell receptor (beta chain) was observed in a study of identical twins. Notes on the study in general: The abundant beta clonotypes from cord blood had fewer insertions, and memory repertoires had none of this.

A universal primer site arose from template switching, and cDNA bore unique molecular identifiers. TCRdb passed the 5' RACE reads through MiXCR, listing each CDR3 protein once. The repertoire holds 690,000 or so distinct CDR3 sequences, with roughly 8% as singletons. The table lists this clonotype with a few counts. Its specificity is not known. These records were also assigned to another study, of yellow fever vaccine responses in identical twins. That paper adds: Twins reportedly mounted vaccine T cell responses that seemed partly convergent, partly personalized.

This sequence originates from a woman aged 18-30 years in good health. The source material was PBMCs.

The CDR3 DNA follows: TGTGCCAGCAGGCAAGAACCGGGACAGGGGTCCTACGAGCAGTACTTC. Its translation: CASRQEPGQGSYEQYF. This chain connects TRBV12-3 or TRBV12-4 to TRBJ2-7; 10 bases align to TRBD1. There are 16 residues in the CDR3. V trimming: 6 bases; J trimming: 1 base; junction bases outside the gene matches: 9.